Each of the 15 T cell receptor beta chains below was sequenced from the same sample in a study of T-cell reconstitution after alpha-beta-depleted transplantation in children. Preparation of the TCRbeta library involved a method that used unique molecular identifiers. TCRdb itself ran the PCR reads through MiXCR, one entry per CDR3 protein. This repertoire shows hundreds of thousands of distinct CDR3 sequences, 23% found once; its top ten account for 11% to 15%. Sample: PBMCs, mostly from graft donor cells, taken 360 days after TCRalphabeta/CD19-depleted stem cell transplant. Every receptor here comes from a boy less than two years old who had a stem cell transplant for acute myeloid leukemia, so the T cells may come from the graft donor.

This clonotype was detected many times. This chain connects TRBV29-1 to TRBJ2-1; 12 nucleotides match TRBD2. The V segment lost 2 bases and the J segment 6 bases; nucleotides outside the gene matches: 8. In germline, CDR1 is SQVTM, CDR2 ANQGSEA. This CDR3 comprises 16 residues. CDR3: CSVEFPLAGGPNEQFF. Written as DNA, the CDR3 is TGCAGCGTTGAATTCCCGCTAGCGGGGGGGCCCAATGAGCAGTTCTTC.

The rearrangement joins TRBV30 to TRBJ1-1; TRBD1 is a possible D gene (5 bases). The CDR3 sequence is 13 residues long. The germline CDR1 and CDR2 sequences are GTSNPN and SVGIG (reference sequence). The ends were cut back, 1 base at V and 2 bases at J, with 8 bases in the middle. The CDR3 DNA reads as TGTGCCTGGAGTGAGGGGTATAACACTGAAGCTTTCTTT. It encodes CAWSEGYNTEAFF.

This clonotype was observed many times. The rearrangement links TRBV13 to TRBJ2-2, with D possibly matching TRBD1 (6 bases). Germline CDR1 and CDR2: PRHDT and FYEKMQ (reference sequence). V was pared by 7 bases and J by 7 bases, with 19 bases between. The length of the CDR3 is 15 residues. CDR3 DNA: TGTGCCAGCAATCAGGGGCTCCGTGGAGGCGGGGAGCTGTTTTTT. Its protein product is CASNQGLRGGGELFF.

This clonotype appeared many times. The CDR3 loop is CASSYGLAGNKETQYF. Here the CDR3 DNA reads TGCGCCAGCAGCTACGGACTAGCGGGGAATAAAGAGACCCAGTACTTC. The chain recombines TRBV5-1 with TRBJ2-5, with 12 bases fitting TRBD2. V trimming: 3 bases; J trimming: 3 bases; junction bases outside the gene matches: 6. The CDR3 is made up of 16 amino acids. In germline, CDR1 is SGHRS, CDR2 YFSETQ.

There are a few counts of this clonotype. This sequence joins TRBV12-3 or TRBV12-4 and TRBJ2-5; no firm D call. Trimming shortened V by 6 bases and J by 2 bases, and 10 bases separated the two germline ends. The length of the CDR3 is 13 residues. The CDR3 sequence is CASSRQKQETQYF. Written as DNA, the CDR3 is TGTGCCAGCAGCCGACAAAAACAAGAGACCCAGTACTTC.

This clonotype has a single count. The rearrangement links TRBV28 to TRBJ2-1, with unresolved D. Germline CDR1 reads MDHEN; CDR2 reads SYDVKM. The CDR3 consists of 18 residues. V gave up 4 bases and J gave up 0 bases, with 19 bases separating them. CDR3 sequence: CASSSLFTDWSSYNEQFF. The CDR3 nucleotides read TGTGCCAGCAGTTCCCTATTTACCGACTGGAGCTCCTACAATGAGCAGTTCTTC.

This rearrangement joins TRBV20-1 to TRBJ2-2, with 10 bases identical to TRBD1. CDR1 is DFQATT, CDR2 SNEGSKA, per germline (reference sequence). V lost 6 bases, J lost 7 bases, and 8 bases stayed unmatched. The CDR3 totals 14 residues. CDR3 bases: TGCAGTGCCTGGGGGGACAGGGGTCACGGGGAGCTGTTTTTT. Encoded protein: CSAWGDRGHGELFF.

This clonotype was detected many times. The gene calls are TRBV12-3 or TRBV12-4 and TRBJ2-7; D is tentatively TRBD1 or TRBD2 (5 bases each). V shed 4 bases and J shed 3 bases, with 10 bases lying between them. This CDR3 comprises 13 residues. DNA of the CDR3: TGTGCCAGCAGTTATGGGGGTTACTACGAGCAGTACGTC. Amino acids: CASSYGGYYEQYV.

This clonotype was detected a few times. V is TRBV4-1 and J is TRBJ1-5, with TRBD1 matching over 7 bases. In germline, CDR1 is MGHRA, CDR2 YSYEKL. The CDR3 covers 16 residues. V shed 0 bases, J shed 7 bases, and the junction held 9 bases outside the gene matches. CDR3 protein: CASSQDDRENIQPQHF. CDR3 nucleotide sequence: TGCGCCAGCAGCCAAGATGACAGGGAAAACATCCAGCCCCAGCATTTT.

J is TRBJ1-6 and V is TRBV27; D is undetermined. Trimming stripped 2 bases from V and 7 bases from J, with 18 bases between. This CDR3 is built from 17 residues. From germline, CDR1 is MNHEY and CDR2 SMNVEV (reference sequence). CDR3 in DNA: TGTGCCAGCAGTTTACGACTTTTAGGACGCCTCAATTCACCCCTCCACTTT. It yields the protein CASSLRLLGRLNSPLHF.

The chain links TRBV28 to TRBJ2-2, with 11 bases fitting TRBD2. J lost 7 bases, V lost 4 bases, and 8 bases had no gene match. CDR1 is MDHEN, CDR2 SYDVKM, per germline. The CDR3 extends over 16 amino acids. The CDR3 coding sequence is TGTGCCAGCAGTTCGGGACTAGCGGACTTTCACGGGGAGCTGTTTTTT. Protein: CASSSGLADFHGELFF.

In its sample, this clonotype was seen many times. This chain joins TRBV6-1 and TRBJ2-7; perhaps TRBD2 as D (5 bases). Germline loops: CDR1 MNHNS, CDR2 SASEGT. Trimming left V 1 base short and J 2 bases short, with 15 bases between. The CDR3 is 16 amino acids. CDR3: CASSEGGVLYTYEQYF. CDR3 coding DNA: TGTGCCAGCAGTGAAGGGGGAGTTCTTTACACCTACGAGCAGTACTTC.

Here the CDR3 reads CASSGSGGAAEQYF. The CDR3 DNA reads TGTGCCAGCTCAGGGAGCGGGGGAGCCGCCGAGCAGTACTTC. The chain is built from TRBV18 and TRBJ2-7, with TRBD2 identical over 8 bases. The CDR3 sequence is 14 residues long. V shed 5 bases, J shed 6 bases, and the junction held 9 bases outside the gene matches. Germline V gene data show CDR1 as KGHSH and CDR2 as LQKENI.

The table lists this clonotype with many counts. The chain carries TRBV29-1 and TRBJ2-7, with unresolved D. Germline CDR1 is SQVTM and CDR2 is ANQGSEA. The CDR3 runs 16 residues. The germline V and J ends were trimmed by 4 bases and 1 base, with 20 bases remaining between them. For the CDR3, the DNA is TGCAGCGTTGCGGTTATCGTCGGCAGGTGGTCCTACGAGCAGTACTTC. Its translation: CSVAVIVGRWSYEQYF.

V gene TRBV6-5 combines with J gene TRBJ1-6; D not resolved. The CDR3 has 14 residues. The germline V gene encodes CDR1 MNHEY and CDR2 SVGAGI. Trimming removed 5 bases from V and 7 bases from J, with 12 bases in between. The CDR3 DNA sequence: TGTGCCAGCAGTCCATTACGGGCCAATTCACCCCTCCACTTT. It codes for CASSPLRANSPLHF.